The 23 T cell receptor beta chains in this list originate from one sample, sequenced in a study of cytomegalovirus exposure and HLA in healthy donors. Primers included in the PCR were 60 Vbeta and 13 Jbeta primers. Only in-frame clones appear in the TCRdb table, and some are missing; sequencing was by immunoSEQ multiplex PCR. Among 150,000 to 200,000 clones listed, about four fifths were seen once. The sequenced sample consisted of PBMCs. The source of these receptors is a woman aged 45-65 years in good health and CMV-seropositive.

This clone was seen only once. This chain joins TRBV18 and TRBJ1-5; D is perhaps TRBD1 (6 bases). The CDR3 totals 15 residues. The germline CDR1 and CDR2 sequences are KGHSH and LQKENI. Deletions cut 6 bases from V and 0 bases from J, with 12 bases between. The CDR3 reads CASSPDSSSNQPQHF. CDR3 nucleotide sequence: TGTGCCAGCTCCCCGGACAGCAGTAGCAATCAGCCCCAGCATTTT.

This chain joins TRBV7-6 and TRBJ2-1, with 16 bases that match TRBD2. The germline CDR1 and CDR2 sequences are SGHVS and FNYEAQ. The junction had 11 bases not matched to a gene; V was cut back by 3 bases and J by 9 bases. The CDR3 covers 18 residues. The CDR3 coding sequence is TGTGCCAGCAGCTTCCTTGCCGCGGGACTAGCGGGGGGGGGTGAGCAGTTCTTC. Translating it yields CASSFLAAGLAGGGEQFF.

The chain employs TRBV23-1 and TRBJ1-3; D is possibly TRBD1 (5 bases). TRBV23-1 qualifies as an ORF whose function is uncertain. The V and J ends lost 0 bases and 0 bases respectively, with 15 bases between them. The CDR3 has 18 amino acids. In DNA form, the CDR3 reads TGCGCCAGCAGTCAATCTAGGGTTTGGGGGGGCTCTGGAAACACCATATATTTT. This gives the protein CASSQSRVWGGSGNTIYF.

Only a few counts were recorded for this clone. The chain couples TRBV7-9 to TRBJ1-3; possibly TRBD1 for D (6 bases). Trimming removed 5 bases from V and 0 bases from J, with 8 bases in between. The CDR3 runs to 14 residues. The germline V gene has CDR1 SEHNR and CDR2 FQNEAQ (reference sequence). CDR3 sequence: CASSPDSSGNTIYF. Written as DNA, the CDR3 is TGTGCCAGCAGCCCGGACAGCTCTGGAAACACCATATATTTT.

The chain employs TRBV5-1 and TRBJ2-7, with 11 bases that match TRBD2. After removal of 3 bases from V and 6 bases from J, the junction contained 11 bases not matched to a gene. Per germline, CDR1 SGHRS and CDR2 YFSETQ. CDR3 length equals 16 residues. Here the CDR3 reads CASSSSDSGGALEQYF. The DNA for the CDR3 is TGCGCCAGCAGCTCCTCCGATAGCGGGGGGGCCCTCGAGCAGTACTTC.

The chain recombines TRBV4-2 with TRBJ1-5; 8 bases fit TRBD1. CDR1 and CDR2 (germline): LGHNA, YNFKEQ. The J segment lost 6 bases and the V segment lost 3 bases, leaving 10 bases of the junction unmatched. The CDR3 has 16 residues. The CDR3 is CASSQGADRVGQPQHF. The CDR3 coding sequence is TGTGCCAGCAGCCAGGGGGCGGACAGGGTCGGTCAGCCCCAGCATTTT.

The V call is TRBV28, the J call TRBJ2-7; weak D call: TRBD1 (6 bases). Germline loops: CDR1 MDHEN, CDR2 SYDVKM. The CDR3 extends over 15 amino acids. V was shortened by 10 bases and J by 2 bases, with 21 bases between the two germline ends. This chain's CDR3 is CATANRETNAYEQYF. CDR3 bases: TGTGCCACCGCGAACAGGGAAACAAACGCCTACGAGCAGTACTTC.

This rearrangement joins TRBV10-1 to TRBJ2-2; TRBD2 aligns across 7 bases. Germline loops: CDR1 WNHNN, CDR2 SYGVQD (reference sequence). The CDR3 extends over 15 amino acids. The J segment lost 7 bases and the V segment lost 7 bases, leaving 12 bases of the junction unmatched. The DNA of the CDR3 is TGCGCCAGCACCGATGGGGGGTCGGGAGGCGGGGAGCTGTTTTTT. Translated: CASTDGGSGGGELFF.

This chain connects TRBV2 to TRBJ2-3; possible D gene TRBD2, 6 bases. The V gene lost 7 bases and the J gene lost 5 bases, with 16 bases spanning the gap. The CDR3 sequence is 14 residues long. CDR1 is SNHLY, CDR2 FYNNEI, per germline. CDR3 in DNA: TGTGCCAGCACCCCTGGGGCGGGGATAGATACGCAGTATTTT. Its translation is CASTPGAGIDTQYF.

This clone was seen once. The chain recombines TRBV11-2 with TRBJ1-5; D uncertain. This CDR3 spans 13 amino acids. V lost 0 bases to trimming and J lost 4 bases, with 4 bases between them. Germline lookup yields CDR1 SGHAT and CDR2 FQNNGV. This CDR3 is CASSLDRNQPQHF. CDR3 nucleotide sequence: TGTGCCAGCAGCTTAGACCGGAATCAGCCCCAGCATTTT.

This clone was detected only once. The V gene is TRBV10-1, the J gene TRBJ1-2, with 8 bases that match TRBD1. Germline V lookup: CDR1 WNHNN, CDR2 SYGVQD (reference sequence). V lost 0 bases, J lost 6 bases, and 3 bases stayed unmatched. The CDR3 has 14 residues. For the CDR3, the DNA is TGCGCCAGCAGTGAGTCTCGGACAGGGAATGGCTACACCTTC. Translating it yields CASSESRTGNGYTF.

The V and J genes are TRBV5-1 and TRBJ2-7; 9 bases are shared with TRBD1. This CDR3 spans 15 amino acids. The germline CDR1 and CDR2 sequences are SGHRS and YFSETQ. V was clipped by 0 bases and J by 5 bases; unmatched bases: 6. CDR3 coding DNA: TGCGCCAGCAGCTTGGGGGGACAGGGAGCGGACGAGCAGTACTTC. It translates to CASSLGGQGADEQYF.

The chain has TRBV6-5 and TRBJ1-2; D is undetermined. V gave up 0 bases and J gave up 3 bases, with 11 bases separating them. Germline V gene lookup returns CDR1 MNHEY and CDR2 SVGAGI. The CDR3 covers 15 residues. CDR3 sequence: CASSYSVLGYYGYTF. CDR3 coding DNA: TGTGCCAGCAGTTACTCGGTTCTGGGCTACTATGGCTACACCTTC.

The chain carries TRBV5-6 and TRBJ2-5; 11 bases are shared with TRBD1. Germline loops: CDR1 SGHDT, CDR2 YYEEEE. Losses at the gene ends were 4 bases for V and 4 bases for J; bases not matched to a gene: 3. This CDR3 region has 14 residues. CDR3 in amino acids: CASSRTGGRETQYF. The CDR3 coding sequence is TGTGCCAGCAGCCGGACAGGGGGCCGAGAGACCCAGTACTTC. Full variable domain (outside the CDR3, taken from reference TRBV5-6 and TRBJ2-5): DAGVTQSPTHLIKTRGQQVTLRCSPKSGHDTVSWYQQALGQGPQFIFQYYEEEERQRGNFPDRFSGHQFPNYSSELNVNALLLGDSALYLCASSRTGGRETQYFGPGTRLLVL.

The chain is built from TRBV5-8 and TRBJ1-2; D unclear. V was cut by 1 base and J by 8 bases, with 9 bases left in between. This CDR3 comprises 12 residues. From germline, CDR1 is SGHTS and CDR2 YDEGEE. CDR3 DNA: TGTGCCAGCAGCTTGCGGGGTTGGGGCTACACCTTC. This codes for CASSLRGWGYTF.

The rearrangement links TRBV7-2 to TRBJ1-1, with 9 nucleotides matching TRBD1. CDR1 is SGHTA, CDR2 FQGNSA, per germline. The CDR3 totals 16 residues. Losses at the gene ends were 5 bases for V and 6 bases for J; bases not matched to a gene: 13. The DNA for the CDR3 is TGTGCCAGCAGCCAAGAAGGGGGACAGGGACGCCCTGAAGCTTTCTTT. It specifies CASSQEGGQGRPEAFF.

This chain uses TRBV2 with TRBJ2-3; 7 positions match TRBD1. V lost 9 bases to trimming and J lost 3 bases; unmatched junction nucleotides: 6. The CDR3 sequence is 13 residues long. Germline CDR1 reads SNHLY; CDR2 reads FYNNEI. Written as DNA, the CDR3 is TGTGCCAGGAGACAGGGATTGACAGATACGCAGTATTTT. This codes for CARRQGLTDTQYF.

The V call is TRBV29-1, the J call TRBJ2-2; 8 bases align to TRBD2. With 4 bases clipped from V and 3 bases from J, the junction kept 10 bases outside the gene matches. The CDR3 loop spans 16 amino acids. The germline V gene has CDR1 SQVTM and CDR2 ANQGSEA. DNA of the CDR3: TGCAGCGTTGTGGTAACGCGGGGGGTTGACACCGGGGAGCTGTTTTTT. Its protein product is CSVVVTRGVDTGELFF.

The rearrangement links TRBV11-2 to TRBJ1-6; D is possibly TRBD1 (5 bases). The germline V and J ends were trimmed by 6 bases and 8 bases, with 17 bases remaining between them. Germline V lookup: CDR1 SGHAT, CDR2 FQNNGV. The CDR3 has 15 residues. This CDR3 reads CASRRTGDRDSPLHF. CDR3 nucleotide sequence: TGTGCCAGCAGGCGGACGGGGGACCGGGATTCACCCCTCCACTTT.

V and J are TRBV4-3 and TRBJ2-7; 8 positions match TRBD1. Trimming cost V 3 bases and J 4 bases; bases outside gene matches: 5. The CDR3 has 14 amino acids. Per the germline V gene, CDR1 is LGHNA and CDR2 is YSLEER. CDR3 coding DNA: TGCGCCAGCAGCCATAGGACAGGGCTTTACGAGCAGTACTTC. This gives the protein CASSHRTGLYEQYF.

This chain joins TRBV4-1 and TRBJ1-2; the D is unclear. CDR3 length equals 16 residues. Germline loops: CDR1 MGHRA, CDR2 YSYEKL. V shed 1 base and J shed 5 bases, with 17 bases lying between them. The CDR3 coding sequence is TGCGCCAGCAGCCAAGTGGAGACCGACTCCGGGTATGGCTACACCTTC. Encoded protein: CASSQVETDSGYGYTF.

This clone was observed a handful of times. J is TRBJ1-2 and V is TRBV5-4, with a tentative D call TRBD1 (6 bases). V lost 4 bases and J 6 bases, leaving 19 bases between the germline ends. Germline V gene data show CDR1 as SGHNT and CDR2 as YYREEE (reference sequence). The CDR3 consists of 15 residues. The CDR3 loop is CASSQNRDGLDGYTF. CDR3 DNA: TGTGCCAGCAGCCAAAACAGGGATGGATTGGATGGCTACACCTTC.

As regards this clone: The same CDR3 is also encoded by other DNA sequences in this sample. CDR3 bases: TGTGCCAGCAGTTACTCCCAGGGGGCTGGCACAGATACGCAGTATTTT. It translates to CASSYSQGAGTDTQYF. The J gene is TRBJ2-3, the V gene TRBV6-5; TRBD1 matches at 8 bases. This CDR3 region has 16 residues. The trim removed 0 bases at V and 1 base at J, leaving 3 bases unmatched. Germline-derived CDR1 and CDR2 are MNHEY and SVGAGI.